This T cell receptor (beta chain) was profiled in a study of shared clonotypes between healthy human individuals. Broader study findings: Rarefaction exposed incomplete sorted-subset sequencing despite large depth.

Profiled with immunoSEQ multiplex PCR; TCRdb holds only in-frame clones, not every one. Among approximately 720,000 clones, less than 80% were seen once, and the ten largest hold 1.8%. This clone has just one count. Its antigen is not identified. Sequencing was carried out using memory CD4+ T cells sorted from blood. Indicated subset: CD45RA-negative fraction. The receptor's source is a woman aged 30 to 39 in good health.

The chain's CDR3 is CATSTPGRVRWPSEQYF. The CDR3 DNA reads TGTGCCACCAGCACCCCTGGTCGCGTTCGGTGGCCTAGCGAGCAGTACTTC. This rearrangement joins TRBV15 to TRBJ2-7; D is unresolved. Germline V CDR1 and CDR2: LNHNV, YYDKDF (reference sequence). V was shortened by 4 bases and J by 6 bases, with 25 bases between the two germline ends. The CDR3 spans 17 residues. The full variable domain, completed using reference TRBV15 and TRBJ2-7, is DAMVIQNPRYQVTQFGKPVTLSCSQTLNHNVMYWYQQKSSQAPKLLFHYYDKDFNNEADTPDNFQSRRPNTSFCFLDIRSPGLGDTAMYLCATSTPGRVRWPSEQYFGPGTRLTVT.